A selection of T cell receptor beta chains follows, all from one sample in a study of Graves' ophthalmopathy and Graves' hyperthyroidism. MiXCR, run by TCRdb on the multiplex PCR reads, gives a single entry per CDR3 protein. The sample yields some 410,000 distinct CDR3 sequences, roughly 21% seen once. Sequences were obtained from peripheral blood. The receptors come from a woman younger than 30 with stable Graves' hyperthyroidism. The CDR3 runs from the conserved cysteine through the conserved F or W. D genes are given only for firm matches. Not all rows give a size; the values are once, few, many and, for expanded clones, a class.

size	V	D	J	CDR3	DNA
.	TRBV12-3/TRBV12-4	TRBD1	TRBJ2-2	CASRTTELGQRNTGELFF	TGTGCCAGCAGAACTACTGAATTGGGACAGAGGAACACCGGGGAGCTGTTTTTT
many	TRBV19	.	TRBJ1-1	CASSIDLGAGEAFF	TGTGCCAGTAGTATAGATCTGGGGGCCGGTGAAGCTTTCTTT
many	TRBV25-1	.	TRBJ2-7	CASSESAKGGPYEQYF	TGTGCCAGCAGTGAATCGGCGAAGGGCGGACCCTACGAGCAGTACTTC
.	TRBV6-2/TRBV6-3	TRBD1	TRBJ1-6	CASSYRGQGNSPLHF	TGTGCCAGCAGTTACCGGGGACAGGGAAATTCACCCCTCCACTTT
many	TRBV6-5	TRBD1	TRBJ1-1	CASSYSGQKTEAFF	TGTGCCAGCAGTTACTCGGGACAGAAGACTGAAGCTTTCTTT
many	TRBV28	.	TRBJ1-2	CASRKETDYGYTF	TGTGCCAGCAGAAAAGAGACAGACTATGGCTACACCTTC
few	TRBV7-2	TRBD2	TRBJ2-7	CASSLGGRSSYEQYF	TGTGCCAGCAGCTTAGGCGGGAGGAGCTCCTACGAGCAGTACTTC
many	TRBV27	.	TRBJ1-1	CASSSRGGRGTEAFF	TGTGCCAGCAGTTCCCGGGGAGGTCGAGGCACTGAAGCTTTCTTT
many	TRBV6-1	TRBD1	TRBJ2-7	CASGRDRRNYEQYF	TGTGCCAGCGGCCGGGACAGAAGAAATTACGAGCAGTACTTC
few	TRBV3-1	TRBD1	TRBJ1-1	CASSPRTGRDLNTEAFF	TGTGCCAGCAGCCCCCGGACAGGAAGAGACCTCAACACTGAAGCTTTCTTT
once	TRBV10-3	TRBD2	TRBJ2-5	CAISEGLAANQETQYF	TGTGCCATCAGTGAGGGCCTAGCGGCTAACCAAGAGACCCAGTACTTC
.	TRBV7-3	TRBD1	TRBJ2-2	CASSRDSDGELFF	TGTGCCAGCAGCCGGGACAGCGATGGGGAGCTGTTTTTT
many	TRBV30	.	TRBJ1-1	CAWSVRAGRRSEAFF	TGTGCCTGGAGTGTACGGGCAGGGCGAAGGTCTGAAGCTTTCTTT
.	TRBV11-1	.	TRBJ2-3	CASSLQQGVQDTQYF	TGTGCCAGCAGCTTACAACAGGGTGTTCAAGATACGCAGTATTTT
many	TRBV19	TRBD1	TRBJ1-2	CASSRTPGGGYGYTF	TGTGCCAGTAGCCGCACCCCAGGGGGCGGCTATGGCTACACCTTC
few	TRBV6-1	TRBD1	TRBJ1-5	CASSEGTGGGQPQHF	TGTGCCAGCAGTGAAGGGACAGGGGGCGGGCAGCCCCAGCATTTT
many	TRBV7-3	TRBD2	TRBJ2-7	CASSFGLAGGPRTYEQYF	TGTGCCAGCAGCTTCGGGCTAGCGGGAGGGCCAAGGACCTACGAGCAGTACTTC
many	TRBV13	.	TRBJ2-5	CASSHTDSQETQYF	TGTGCCAGCAGCCATACGGACAGTCAAGAGACCCAGTACTTC
many	TRBV6-1	TRBD1	TRBJ1-1	CASTTTGPKNTEAFF	TGTGCCAGCACTACGACAGGGCCCAAGAACACTGAAGCTTTCTTT
many	TRBV11-2	TRBD1	TRBJ2-7	CASSLDPGTGSYEQYF	TGTGCCAGCAGCTTAGATCCCGGGACAGGGTCCTACGAGCAGTACTTC
many	TRBV30	.	TRBJ1-6	CASTQGPGSPLHF	TGTGCATCTACACAGGGTCCCGGTTCACCCCTCCACTTT
many	TRBV13	.	TRBJ2-2	CASSLGPSNTGELFF	TGTGCCAGCAGCTTGGGACCGTCGAACACCGGGGAGCTGTTTTTT
.	TRBV9	.	TRBJ1-1	CASSDATGLGTEAFF	TGTGCCAGCAGCGACGCAACAGGGCTGGGCACTGAAGCTTTCTTT
many	TRBV6-2/TRBV6-3	.	TRBJ1-1	CASTQYPWGTEAFF	TGTGCCAGCACCCAATACCCTTGGGGCACTGAAGCTTTCTTT
many	TRBV30	TRBD2	TRBJ2-2	CAWRVSGTNTGELFF	TGTGCCTGGAGGGTTAGCGGGACGAACACCGGGGAGCTGTTTTTT
many	TRBV12-3/TRBV12-4	.	TRBJ1-5	CASSFVGRVRLSSSNQPQHF	TGTGCCAGCAGTTTCGTGGGCAGGGTCCGTCTCAGTTCGAGCAATCAGCCCCAGCATTTT
many	TRBV11-1	TRBD2	TRBJ2-2	CASSHGPSGRGWELFF	TGTGCCAGCAGCCATGGTCCTAGCGGGAGGGGCTGGGAGCTGTTTTTT
many	TRBV20-1	.	TRBJ2-7	CSGRRARTYEQYF	TGCAGTGGAAGGCGGGCGCGAACCTACGAGCAGTACTTC
many	TRBV28	TRBD1	TRBJ1-2	CPSPQGDYGYTF	TGTCCGAGCCCACAGGGGGACTATGGCTACACCTTC
many	TRBV28	.	TRBJ1-2	CASSSGRRQLYGYTF	TGTGCCAGCAGTTCTGGTCGGCGACAGCTCTATGGCTACACCTTC
many	TRBV7-9	.	TRBJ1-1	CASSLFGQANTEAFF	TGTGCCAGCAGCTTGTTTGGTCAGGCGAACACTGAAGCTTTCTTT
many	TRBV11-2	.	TRBJ1-2	CASSPLDYGYTF	TGTGCCAGCAGCCCGCTTGACTATGGCTACACCTTC
many	TRBV30	.	TRBJ2-5	CAWSREETQYF	TGTGCCTGGAGCAGGGAGGAGACCCAGTACTTC
.	TRBV6-5	TRBD1	TRBJ1-1	CASSFIRTGRGTEAFF	TGTGCCAGCAGTTTTATACGGACAGGGCGGGGGACTGAAGCTTTCTTT
many	TRBV4-1	.	TRBJ1-6	CASSRRVRGQDNSPLHF	TGCGCCAGCAGCCGAAGAGTGCGGGGCCAGGATAATTCACCCCTCCACTTT